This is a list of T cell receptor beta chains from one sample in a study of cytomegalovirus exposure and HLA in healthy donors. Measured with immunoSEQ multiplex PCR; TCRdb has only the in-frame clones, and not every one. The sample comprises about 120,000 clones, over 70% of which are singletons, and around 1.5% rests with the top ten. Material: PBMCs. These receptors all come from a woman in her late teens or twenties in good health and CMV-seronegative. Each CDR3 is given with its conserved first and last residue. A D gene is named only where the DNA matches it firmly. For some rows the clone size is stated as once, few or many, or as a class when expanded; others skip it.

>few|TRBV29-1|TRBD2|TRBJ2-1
TGCAGCGCCGAAAGACTAGCGGGAGCCTCCTGGCAGTTCTTC
CSAERLAGASWQFF
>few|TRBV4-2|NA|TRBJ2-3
TGTGCCAGCAGCCAAGACGTCGCCAGGCTGGGTCGAACGCAGTATTTT
CASSQDVARLGRTQYF
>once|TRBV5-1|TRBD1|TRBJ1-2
TGCGCCAGCAGCGGAGAGACAGGGGGAGTATACGGCTACACCTTC
CASSGETGGVYGYTF
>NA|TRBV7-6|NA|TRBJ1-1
TGTGCCAGCAGCTTAGCGGGACACAACACTGAAGCTTTCTTT
CASSLAGHNTEAFF
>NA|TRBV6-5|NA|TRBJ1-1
TGTGCCAGCAGTCTACAGGGCAGCGGAAACACTGAAGCTTTCTTT
CASSLQGSGNTEAFF
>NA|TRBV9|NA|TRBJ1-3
TGTGCCAGCAGCGTAAGGGGAGGACAAGGAAACACCATATATTTT
CASSVRGGQGNTIYF
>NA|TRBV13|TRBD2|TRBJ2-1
TGTGCCAGCTTGAGCGGGAACACTTACAATGAGCAGTTCTTC
CASLSGNTYNEQFF
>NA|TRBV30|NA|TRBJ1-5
TGTGCCTACAGGGTAAGCAATCAGCCCCAGCATTTT
CAYRVSNQPQHF
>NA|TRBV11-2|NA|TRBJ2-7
TGTGCCAGCAACTCCGGGTCTTTCTACGAGCAGTACTTC
CASNSGSFYEQYF
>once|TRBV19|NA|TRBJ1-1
TGTGCCAGTAGTATTTCAGGTTTAAACACTGAAGCTTTCTTT
CASSISGLNTEAFF
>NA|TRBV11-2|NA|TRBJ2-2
TGTGCCAGCTTTCGAGGCGGGGAGCTGTTTTTT
CASFRGGELFF
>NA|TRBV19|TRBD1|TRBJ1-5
TGTGCCAGTAGCCGGGACAGGGGCAATCAGCCCCAGCATTTT
CASSRDRGNQPQHF
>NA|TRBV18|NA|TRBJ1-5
TGTGCCAGCTCCCCGAGCGCCGGGGGTGGCAATCAGCCCCAGCATTTT
CASSPSAGGGNQPQHF
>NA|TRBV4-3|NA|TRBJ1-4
TGCGCCAGCAGCCAAGACGGGAGAATTAATGAAAAACTGTTTTTT
CASSQDGRINEKLFF
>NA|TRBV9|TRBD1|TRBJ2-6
TGTGCCAGCAGCGCGACAGGGAACGCTGGGGCCAACGGCCTGACTTTC
CASSATGNAGANGLTF
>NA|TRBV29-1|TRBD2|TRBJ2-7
TGCAGCGTTGTACTAGCGGGGCACTACGAGCAGTACTTC
CSVVLAGHYEQYF
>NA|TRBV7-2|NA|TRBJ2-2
TGTGCCAGCAGCTTATTACAGCCCGGGGGGCTGTTTTTT
CASSLLQPGGLFF
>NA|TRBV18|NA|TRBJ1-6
TGTGCCAGCTCACCTCCCTCCAGCCGGGGGGCTATAAGCTCCTATAATTCACCCCTCCACTTT
CASSPPSSRGAISSYNSPLHF
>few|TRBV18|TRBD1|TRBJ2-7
TGTGCCAGCTCAGATGGACAGGGTTACGAGCAGTACTTC
CASSDGQGYEQYF
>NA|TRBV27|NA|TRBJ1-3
TGTGCCAGCAGTTTAGGGCTGGGAAACACCATATATTTT
CASSLGLGNTIYF
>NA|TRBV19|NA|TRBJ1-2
TGTGCCAGTAGTGCGGGCGGGAGCGCGGGCTACACCTTC
CASSAGGSAGYTF
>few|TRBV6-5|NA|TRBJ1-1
TGTGCCAGCAGACTAAACTGGAACACTGAAGCTTTCTTT
CASRLNWNTEAFF
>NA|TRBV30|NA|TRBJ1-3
TGTGCCTGGAGTACCAGCTCTGGAAACACCATATATTTT
CAWSTSSGNTIYF
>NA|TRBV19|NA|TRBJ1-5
TGTGCCGGTGACGAGGGCAGGAGCAATCAGCCCCAGCATTTT
CAGDEGRSNQPQHF
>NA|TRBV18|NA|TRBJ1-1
TGTGCCAGCTCATCGGGATTCTCAGCAACTGAAGCTTTCTTT
CASSSGFSATEAFF
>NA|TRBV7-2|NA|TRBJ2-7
TGTGCCAGCAGCTTAAGGGGGGGTACCTCCTACGAGCAGTACTTC
CASSLRGGTSYEQYF
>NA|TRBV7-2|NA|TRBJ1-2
TGTGCCAGCAGCCCTAGTGGGACAAGGTCTAACTATGGCTACACCTTC
CASSPSGTRSNYGYTF
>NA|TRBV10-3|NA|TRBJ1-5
TGTGCCATCAGTGAGTCGGGGGGGAGCAATCAGCCCCAGCATTTT
CAISESGGSNQPQHF
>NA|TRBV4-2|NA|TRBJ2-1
TGTGCCAGCAGCTCCGACCCCCAGGGGAGTGAGCAGTTCTTC
CASSSDPQGSEQFF
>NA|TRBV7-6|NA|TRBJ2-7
TGTGCCAGCAGCCTACTCGGGAAAACGACGAAGGCCGAGCAGTACTTC
CASSLLGKTTKAEQYF
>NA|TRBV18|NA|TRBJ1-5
TGTGCCAGCTCACTAAGGCAAAGAGAGGGTCAGCCCCAGCATTTT
CASSLRQREGQPQHF
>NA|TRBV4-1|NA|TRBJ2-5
TGCGCCAGCAGCCTCTCGGTCGGAGAGACCCAGTACTTC
CASSLSVGETQYF
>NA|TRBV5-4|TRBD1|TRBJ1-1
TGTGCCAGCACCAATGACAGGGCAAGAGAAGCTTTCTTT
CASTNDRAREAFF
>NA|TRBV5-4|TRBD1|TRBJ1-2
TGTGCCAGCAGCCCCAGGGGGCGCGGTGGCTACACCTTC
CASSPRGRGGYTF
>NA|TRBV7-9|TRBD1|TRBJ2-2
TGTGCCAGCAGCGACAGGGATGACACCGGGGAGCTGTTTTTT
CASSDRDDTGELFF
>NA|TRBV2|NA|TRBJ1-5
TGTGCCAGCAGTGAGGGAGGGGGGGGCAACCAGCCCCAGCATTTT
CASSEGGGGNQPQHF
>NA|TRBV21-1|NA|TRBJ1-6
TGTGCCAGCAGCAAAGTAATAGCGGGCGGCAGGGACCCAATTAGCTCCTATAATTCACCCCTCCACTTT
CASSKVIAGGRDPISSYNSPLHF
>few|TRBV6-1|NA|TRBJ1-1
TGTGCCAGCAGCCCCCCCCACAGGTACACTGAAGCTTTCTTT
CASSPPHRYTEAFF